Below are 28 T cell receptor beta chains sequenced from a single sample in a study of control samples from healthy donors and cancer patients. Assay: immunoSEQ multiplex PCR; the TCRdb copy retains only in-frame clones and omits some. The sample yields 50,000 to 55,000 clones, roughly 87% seen once. Sequencing was done on a sample of PBMCs. These receptors were taken from a middle-aged man with colorectal cancer.

The chain has TRBV4-1 and TRBJ2-4; perhaps TRBD1 as D (5 bases). The germline V and J ends were trimmed by 3 bases and 1 base, with 10 bases remaining between them. This CDR3 is 15 amino acids long. Germline CDR1 and CDR2: MGHRA and YSYEKL. As DNA, the CDR3 is TGCGCCAGCAGCCAGGACAATTTGGCCAAAAACATTCAGTACTTC. Its translation: CASSQDNLAKNIQYF.

This chain joins TRBV28 and TRBJ1-5; no clear D gene. CDR1 and CDR2 from the germline V gene are MDHEN and SYDVKM. V lost 5 bases, J lost 2 bases, and 10 bases lay in between. The CDR3 spans 14 residues. Here the CDR3 reads CASSPLAGNQPQHF. CDR3 DNA: TGTGCCAGCAGTCCCCTTGCCGGCAATCAGCCCCAGCATTTT.

The V call is TRBV24-1, the J call TRBJ1-1; D is unclear. This CDR3 region has 13 residues. Germline values: CDR1 KGHDR, CDR2 SFDVKD. V was trimmed by 3 bases and J by 7 bases, leaving 11 bases between them. For the CDR3, the DNA is TGTGCCACCAGTGATACCGACACCTTTGAAGCTTTCTTT. As protein: CATSDTDTFEAFF.

This rearrangement joins TRBV12-2 to TRBJ2-1. TRBV12-2 corresponds to a pseudogene. This CDR3 region has 10 residues. The CDR3 loop reads CASRHNEQFF. The CDR3 region has the DNA TGTGCAAGTCGTCACAATGAGCAGTTCTTC.

This clone is a singleton in its sample. The J gene is TRBJ2-7, the V gene TRBV28; 8 positions match TRBD2. Trimming took 2 bases from V and 2 from J; bases not matched to a gene: 11. CDR3 length equals 17 residues. CDR1 and CDR2 (germline): MDHEN, SYDVKM. CDR3 DNA: TGTGCCAGCAGTTTAGGAGCGGGAGCTCCCCGCCCCTACGAGCAGTACTTC. Encoded protein: CASSLGAGAPRPYEQYF.

The chain employs TRBV7-6 and TRBJ2-7; TRBD1 matches at 7 bases. The CDR3 length is 14 residues. The V gene's germline CDR1 is SGHVS and CDR2 FNYEAQ. Germline trimming cut 3 bases from V and 0 bases from J; bases unmatched to any gene: 2. The CDR3 region is CASSLDRSSYEQYF. The CDR3 DNA follows: TGTGCCAGCAGCTTGGACAGGAGCTCCTACGAGCAGTACTTC.

The rearrangement links TRBV7-9 to TRBJ2-3; 12 nucleotides align to TRBD2. V gave up 2 bases and J gave up 1 base; unmatched junction bases: 7. Germline CDR1 reads SEHNR; CDR2 reads FQNEAQ (reference sequence). CDR3 length: 18 residues. CDR3: CASSLPASGRGRTDTQYF. In DNA, the CDR3 is TGTGCCAGCAGCTTACCTGCTAGCGGGAGGGGACGCACAGATACGCAGTATTTT.

V gene TRBV13 combines with J gene TRBJ2-5; D call uncertain. The CDR3 covers 14 residues. The V end lost 5 bases, the J end lost 1 base, and 11 bases lay between the germline ends. The germline V gene has CDR1 PRHDT and CDR2 FYEKMQ (reference sequence). The CDR3 DNA reads as TGTGCCAGCAGCCCGGTTGAGTCCCAAGAGACCCAGTACTTC. Translated, it gives CASSPVESQETQYF.

The rearrangement joins TRBV11-3 to TRBJ2-6; 8 nucleotides line up with TRBD1. Per germline, CDR1 SGHNT and CDR2 YENEEA. J gave up 4 bases and V 5 bases, and 7 bases lay outside the gene matches. The length of the CDR3 is 16 residues. This chain's CDR3 is CASSPHRGSGANVLTF. The CDR3 DNA reads TGTGCCAGCAGCCCGCACAGGGGGTCCGGGGCCAACGTCCTGACTTTC.

The rearrangement uses TRBV5-1 and TRBJ1-6; TRBD1 agrees at 10 bases. CDR1 is SGHRS, CDR2 YFSETQ, per germline. The J segment lost 7 bases and the V segment lost 4 bases, leaving 2 bases of the junction unmatched. The CDR3 runs 14 residues. For the CDR3, the DNA is TGCGCCAGCAGCCGGGACAGGGGCAATTCACCCCTCCACTTT. Amino acid sequence: CASSRDRGNSPLHF.

J is TRBJ1-2 and V is TRBV2, with a tentative D call TRBD1 (6 bases). Germline V lookup: CDR1 SNHLY, CDR2 FYNNEI. V shed 5 bases and J shed 2 bases, with 12 bases lying between them. The CDR3 totals 14 residues. CDR3 sequence: CASSPDRPNYGYTF. The CDR3 DNA follows: TGTGCCAGCAGTCCCGACAGGCCCAACTATGGCTACACCTTC.

This clone has more than one count but fewer than ten. CDR3 nucleotides: TGTGCCAGCAGCTTAGGGACAGACTCTGGAAACACCATATATTTT. Its protein is CASSLGTDSGNTIYF. V is TRBV7-9 and J is TRBJ1-3; TRBD1 is a possible D gene (6 bases). Germline CDR1 and CDR2: SEHNR and FQNEAQ (reference sequence). The V end was cut by 1 base, the J end by 0 bases, with 7 bases between. This CDR3 contains 15 residues.

This chain uses TRBV28 with TRBJ2-2; TRBD1 agrees at 8 bases. Germline CDR1 is MDHEN and CDR2 is SYDVKM. The CDR3 covers 16 residues. Germline trimming cut 6 bases from V and 5 bases from J; bases unmatched to any gene: 11. This chain's CDR3 is CASRRSDRVATGELFF. The DNA of the CDR3 is TGTGCCAGCAGACGATCGGACAGGGTAGCGACCGGGGAGCTGTTTTTT.

The J gene is TRBJ2-7, the V gene TRBV4-1; D uncertain. V gave up 4 bases and J gave up 3 bases, with 13 bases separating them. Germline V gives CDR1 MGHRA, CDR2 YSYEKL. This CDR3 contains 14 residues. CDR3: CASSPQEAIYEQYF. The CDR3 nucleotides read TGCGCCAGCAGCCCCCAGGAAGCTATCTACGAGCAGTACTTC.

V and J are TRBV10-3 and TRBJ2-5; 9 nucleotides align to TRBD1. Germline lookup yields CDR1 ENHRY and CDR2 SYGVKD. V shed 8 bases, J shed 3 bases, and the junction held 4 bases outside the gene matches. The length of the CDR3 is 13 residues. The CDR3 sequence is CAIGGQGEETQYF. The CDR3, as DNA: TGTGCCATCGGGGGACAGGGTGAAGAGACCCAGTACTTC.

This chain links TRBV4-1 with TRBJ1-1, with D possibly being TRBD1 (5 bases). The germline V gene has CDR1 MGHRA and CDR2 YSYEKL. This CDR3 comprises 15 residues. The V end was cut by 1 base, the J end by 4 bases, with 13 bases between. This CDR3 is CASSQVNRRGTEAFF. The CDR3 DNA sequence: TGCGCCAGCAGCCAAGTCAACAGGAGGGGCACTGAAGCTTTCTTT.

The rearrangement uses TRBV19 and TRBJ1-1; weak D call: TRBD1 (6 bases). The CDR3 consists of 15 residues. V lost 7 bases and J lost 0, with 15 bases in between. CDR1 and CDR2 from the germline V gene are LNHDA and SQIVND (reference sequence). The CDR3: CASIGGMLMNTEAFF. The CDR3 DNA reads TGTGCCAGTATTGGGGGCATGCTCATGAACACTGAAGCTTTCTTT.

The rearrangement uses TRBV6-2 or TRBV6-3 and TRBJ1-2; D is unresolved. V was cut by 2 bases and J by 0 bases, with 10 bases left in between. The CDR3 consists of 15 residues. The germline V gene has CDR1 MNHEY and CDR2 SVGEGT. The CDR3 here is CASSYGGSANYGYTF. CDR3 DNA sequence: TGTGCCAGCAGTTACGGCGGTTCAGCTAACTATGGCTACACCTTC.

With respect to this clone: Other DNA sequences in the sample encode the same CDR3. This chain links TRBV30 with TRBJ1-5; D uncertain. In germline, CDR1 is GTSNPN, CDR2 SVGIG (reference sequence). This CDR3 spans 13 amino acids. Trimming left V 0 bases short and J 7 bases short, with 10 bases between. In DNA form, the CDR3 reads TGTGCCTGGAGTGTACTAGGTGGCCAGCCCCAGCATTTT. Its translation: CAWSVLGGQPQHF. Combining the CDR3 with reference TRBV30 and TRBJ1-5 gives the whole variable domain SQTIHQWPATLVQPVGSPLSLECTVEGTSNPNLYWYRQAAGRGLQLLFYSVGIGQISSEVPQNLSASRPQDRQFILSSKKLLLSDSGFYLCAWSVLGGQPQHFGDGTRLSIL.

The chain joins TRBV5-6 to TRBJ2-5; D uncertain. The germline V gene encodes CDR1 SGHDT and CDR2 YYEEEE. Trimming removed 1 base at V and 4 bases at J, with 11 bases between. This CDR3 comprises 14 residues. CDR3 sequence (DNA): TGTGCCAGCAGCTTGATCGTCGACGGAGAGACCCAGTACTTC. Translating it yields CASSLIVDGETQYF.

V usage is TRBV7-2 and J usage is TRBJ2-3, with 7 positions matching TRBD1. This CDR3 has 15 amino acids. CDR1 is SGHTA and CDR2 is FQGNSA in the germline V gene. Germline trimming cut 5 bases from V and 1 base from J; bases unmatched to any gene: 6. CDR3 coding DNA: TGTGCCAGCAGCAAACAGGGGTACGGCACAGATACGCAGTATTTT. It specifies CASSKQGYGTDTQYF.

This clone has a single count. In DNA form, the CDR3 reads TGTGCCTGGAGTACCGGGACGTTCTCCTACAATGAGCAGTTCTTC. Protein sequence: CAWSTGTFSYNEQFF. The chain combines TRBV30 with TRBJ2-1, with D perhaps assigned TRBD1 or TRBD2 (5 bases each). CDR1 and CDR2 (germline): GTSNPN, SVGIG (reference sequence). V gave up 2 bases and J gave up 0 bases, with 11 bases separating them. The CDR3 has 15 amino acids.

This clone has a single count. The V gene is TRBV10-2, the J gene TRBJ1-5; weak D call: TRBD1 (5 bases). The CDR3 runs 13 residues. V lost 2 bases, J lost 5 bases, and 7 bases lay in between. Germline values: CDR1 WSHSY, CDR2 SAAADI. In DNA form, the CDR3 reads TGCGCCAGCAGTGAGATGGGGGATCAGCCCCAGCATTTT. Protein product: CASSEMGDQPQHF.

This clone was seen more than once but under ten times. V and J are TRBV9 and TRBJ1-2, with TRBD1 matching 9 bases. Germline-derived CDR1 and CDR2 are SGDLS and YYNGEE. Losses at the gene ends were 4 bases for V and 4 bases for J; bases not matched to a gene: 14. CDR3 length: 17 residues. DNA of the CDR3: TGTGCCAGCAGCCCCGTTCCCGGGACAGGGTTGAGCTATGGCTACACCTTC. Its translation: CASSPVPGTGLSYGYTF.

Only a few counts were recorded for this clone. The rearrangement links TRBV12-3 or TRBV12-4 to TRBJ2-1; D might be TRBD2 (6 bases). The length of the CDR3 is 13 residues. Trimming removed 7 bases from V and 5 bases from J, with 12 bases in between. CDR3 sequence: CASKLADNNEQFF. CDR3 nucleotide sequence: TGTGCCAGCAAACTAGCTGATAACAATGAGCAGTTCTTC.

The chain carries TRBV4-1 and TRBJ1-1; 9 bases are shared with TRBD1. Per the germline V gene, CDR1 is MGHRA and CDR2 is YSYEKL. The junction had 7 bases not matched to a gene; V was cut back by 3 bases and J by 5 bases. The CDR3 contains 15 residues. CDR3 loop: CASSQGDRVETEAFF. Here the CDR3 DNA reads TGCGCCAGCAGCCAGGGGGACAGGGTGGAAACTGAAGCTTTCTTT.

The CDR3 loop is CASSRDGNQPQHF. The CDR3 bases are TGTGCCAGCAGTCGGGACGGCAATCAGCCCCAGCATTTT. This rearrangement joins TRBV12-3 or TRBV12-4 to TRBJ1-5; a weak D match, TRBD1 (5 bases). The CDR3 has 13 amino acids. The ends were cut back, 5 bases at V and 2 bases at J, with 7 bases in the middle.

In DNA, the CDR3 is TGTGCCAGCAGCCAATTAGGGCCAAATCAGCCCCAGCATTTT. It codes for CASSQLGPNQPQHF. V usage is TRBV3-1 (or the pseudogene TRBV3-2) and J usage is TRBJ1-5; D remains unclear. This CDR3 is built from 14 residues. Germline V gene lookup returns CDR1 LGHDT and CDR2 YNNKEL (reference sequence). V lost 2 bases and J 4 bases, leaving 9 bases between the germline ends.